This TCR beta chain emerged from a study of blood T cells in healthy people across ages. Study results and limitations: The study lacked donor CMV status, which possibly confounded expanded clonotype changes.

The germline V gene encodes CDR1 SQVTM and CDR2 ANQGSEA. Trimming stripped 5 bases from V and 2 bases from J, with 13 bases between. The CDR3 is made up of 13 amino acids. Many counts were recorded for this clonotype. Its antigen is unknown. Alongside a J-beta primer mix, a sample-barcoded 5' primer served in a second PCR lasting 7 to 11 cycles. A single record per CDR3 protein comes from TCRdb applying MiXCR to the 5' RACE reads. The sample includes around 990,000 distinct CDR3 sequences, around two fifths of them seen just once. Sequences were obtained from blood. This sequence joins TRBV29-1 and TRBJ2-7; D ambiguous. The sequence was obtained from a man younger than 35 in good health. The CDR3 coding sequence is TGCAGCGTTCGAAGGGATAGGGCCTACGAGCAGTACTTC. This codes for CSVRRDRAYEQYF.